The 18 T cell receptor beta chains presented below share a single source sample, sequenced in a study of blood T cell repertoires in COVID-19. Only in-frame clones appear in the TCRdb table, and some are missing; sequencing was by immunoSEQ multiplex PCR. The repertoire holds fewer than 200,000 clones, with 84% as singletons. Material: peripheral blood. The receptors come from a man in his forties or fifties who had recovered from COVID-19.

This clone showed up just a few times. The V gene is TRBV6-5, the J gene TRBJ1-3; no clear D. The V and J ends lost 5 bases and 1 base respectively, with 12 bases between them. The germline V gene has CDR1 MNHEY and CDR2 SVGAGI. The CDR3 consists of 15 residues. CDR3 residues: CASSSRGTSGNTIYF. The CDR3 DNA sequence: TGTGCCAGCAGTAGCCGCGGAACTTCTGGAAACACCATATATTTT.

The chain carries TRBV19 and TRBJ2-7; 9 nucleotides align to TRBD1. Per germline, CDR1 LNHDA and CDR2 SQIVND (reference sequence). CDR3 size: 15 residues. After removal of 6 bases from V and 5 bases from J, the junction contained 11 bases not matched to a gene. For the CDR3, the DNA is TGTGCCAGTAGCTTTACCGGGACAGGGTCCCACGAGCAGTACTTC. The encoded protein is CASSFTGTGSHEQYF.

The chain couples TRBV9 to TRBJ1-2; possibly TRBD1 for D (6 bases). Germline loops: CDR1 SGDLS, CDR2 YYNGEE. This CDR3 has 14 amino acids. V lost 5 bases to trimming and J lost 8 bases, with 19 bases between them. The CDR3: CASSETGTSGGYTF. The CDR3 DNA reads TGTGCCAGCAGTGAAACAGGGACCTCGGGGGGCTACACCTTC.

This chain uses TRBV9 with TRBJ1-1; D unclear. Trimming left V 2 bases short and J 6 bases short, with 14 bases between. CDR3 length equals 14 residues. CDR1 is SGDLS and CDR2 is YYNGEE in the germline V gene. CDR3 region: CASSVSTSVSEAFF. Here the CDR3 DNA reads TGTGCCAGCAGCGTTTCAACGTCGGTCTCTGAAGCTTTCTTT.

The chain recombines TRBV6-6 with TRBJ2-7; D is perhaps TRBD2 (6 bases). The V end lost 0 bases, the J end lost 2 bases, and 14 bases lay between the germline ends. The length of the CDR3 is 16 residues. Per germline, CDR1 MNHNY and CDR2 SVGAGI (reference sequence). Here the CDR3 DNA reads TGTGCCAGCAGTTACTCCCCGGGACTGGAAACCTACGAGCAGTACTTC. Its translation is CASSYSPGLETYEQYF.

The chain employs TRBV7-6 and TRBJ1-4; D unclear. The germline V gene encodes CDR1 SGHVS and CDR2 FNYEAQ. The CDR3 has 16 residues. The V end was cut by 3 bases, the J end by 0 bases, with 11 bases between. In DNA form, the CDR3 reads TGTGCCAGCAGCTTGTCTGGAGGTGCAACTAATGAAAAACTGTTTTTT. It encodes CASSLSGGATNEKLFF.

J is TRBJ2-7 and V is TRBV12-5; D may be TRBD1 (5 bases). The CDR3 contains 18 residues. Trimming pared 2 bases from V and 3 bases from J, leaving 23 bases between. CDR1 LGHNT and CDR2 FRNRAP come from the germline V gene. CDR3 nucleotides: TGTGCTAGTGGTTTGAATCAGGGCTGGGCAGGGTTAAGCTACGAGCAGTACTTC. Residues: CASGLNQGWAGLSYEQYF.

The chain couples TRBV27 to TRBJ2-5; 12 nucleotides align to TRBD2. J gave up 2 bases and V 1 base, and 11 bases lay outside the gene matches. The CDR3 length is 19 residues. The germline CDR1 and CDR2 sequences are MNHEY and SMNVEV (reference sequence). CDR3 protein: CASSLYGGTSGPIQETQYF. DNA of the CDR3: TGTGCCAGCAGTTTATATGGAGGGACTAGCGGGCCGATTCAAGAGACCCAGTACTTC.

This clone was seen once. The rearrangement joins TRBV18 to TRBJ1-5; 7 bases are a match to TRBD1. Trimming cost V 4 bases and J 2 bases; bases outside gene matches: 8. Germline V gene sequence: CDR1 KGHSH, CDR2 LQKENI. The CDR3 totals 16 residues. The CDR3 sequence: CASSLTTGSGNQPQHF. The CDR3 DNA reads TGTGCCAGCTCACTTACGACAGGGTCGGGCAATCAGCCCCAGCATTTT.

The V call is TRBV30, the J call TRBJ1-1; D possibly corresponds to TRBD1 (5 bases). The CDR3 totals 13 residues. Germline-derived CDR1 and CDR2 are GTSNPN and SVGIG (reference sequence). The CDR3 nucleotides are TGTGCTCGGGGGGACGGAGGACGCACTGAAGCTTTCTTT. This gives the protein CARGDGGRTEAFF.

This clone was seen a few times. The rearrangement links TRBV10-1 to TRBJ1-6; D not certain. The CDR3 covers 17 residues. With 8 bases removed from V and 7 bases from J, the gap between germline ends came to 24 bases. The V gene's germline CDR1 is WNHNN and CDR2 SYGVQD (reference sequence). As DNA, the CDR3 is TGCGCCAGCCCGAAGCGGCCGCGACTACTTAACAATTCACCCCTCCACTTT. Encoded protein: CASPKRPRLLNNSPLHF.

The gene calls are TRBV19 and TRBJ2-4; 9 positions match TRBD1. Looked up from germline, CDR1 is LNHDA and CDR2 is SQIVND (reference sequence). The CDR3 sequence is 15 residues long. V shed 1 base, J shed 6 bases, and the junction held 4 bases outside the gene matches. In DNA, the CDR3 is TGTGCCAGTAGTATAGGGGGACAGGGCCGAAACATTCAGTACTTC. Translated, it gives CASSIGGQGRNIQYF.

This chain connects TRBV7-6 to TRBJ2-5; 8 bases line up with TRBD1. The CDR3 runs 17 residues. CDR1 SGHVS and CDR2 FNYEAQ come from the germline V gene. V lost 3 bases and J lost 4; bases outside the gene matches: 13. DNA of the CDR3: TGTGCCAGCAGCTTCGGTCAGGGGGCTGCGGTTGGAGAGACCCAGTACTTC. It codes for CASSFGQGAAVGETQYF.

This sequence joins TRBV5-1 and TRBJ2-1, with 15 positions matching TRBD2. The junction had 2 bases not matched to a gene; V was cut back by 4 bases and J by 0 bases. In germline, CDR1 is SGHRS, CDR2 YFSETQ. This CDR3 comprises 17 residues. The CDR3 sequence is CASSPGLAGGSYNEQFF. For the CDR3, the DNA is TGCGCCAGCAGCCCGGGACTAGCGGGGGGCTCCTACAATGAGCAGTTCTTC.

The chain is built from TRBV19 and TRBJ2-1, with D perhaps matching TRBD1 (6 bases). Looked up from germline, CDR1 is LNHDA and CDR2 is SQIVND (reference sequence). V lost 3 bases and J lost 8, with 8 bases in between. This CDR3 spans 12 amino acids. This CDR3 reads CASSIHRDEQFF. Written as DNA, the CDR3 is TGTGCCAGTAGTATCCACAGGGATGAGCAGTTCTTC.

In DNA form, the CDR3 reads TGTGCCAGCAGCTTAAACGCAGCGGGGCCCTACGAGCAGTACTTC. This codes for CASSLNAAGPYEQYF. V is TRBV11-2 and J is TRBJ2-7, with 7 positions matching TRBD2. V was clipped by 2 bases and J by 2 bases; unmatched bases: 6. The germline gives CDR1 SGHAT, CDR2 FQNNGV. The CDR3 is made up of 15 amino acids.

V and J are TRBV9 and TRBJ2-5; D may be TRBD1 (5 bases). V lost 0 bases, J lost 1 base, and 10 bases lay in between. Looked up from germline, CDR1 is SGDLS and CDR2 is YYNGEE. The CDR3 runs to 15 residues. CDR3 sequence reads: CASSVEGRTQETQYF. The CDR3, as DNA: TGTGCCAGCAGCGTAGAGGGGCGCACCCAAGAGACCCAGTACTTC.

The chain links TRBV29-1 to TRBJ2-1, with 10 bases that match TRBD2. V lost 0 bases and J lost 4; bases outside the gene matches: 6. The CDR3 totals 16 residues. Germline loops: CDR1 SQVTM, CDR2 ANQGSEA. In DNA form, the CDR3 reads TGCAGCGTTGAAGATCGGGCTAGCGGGAGTTACAATGAGCAGTTCTTC. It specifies CSVEDRASGSYNEQFF.